The 27 T cell receptor beta chains below all came from one sample that was sequenced in a study of cytomegalovirus exposure and HLA in healthy donors. In the PCR, 60 Vbeta and 13 Jbeta primers were used. Assay used: immunoSEQ multiplex PCR; TCRdb lists only in-frame clones, some missing. The table shows about 95,000 clones, with approximately 80% occurring only once. The sample taken for sequencing was PBMCs. Receptors originate from a woman aged 40-49 years in good health and CMV-seropositive.

The chain links TRBV10-3 to TRBJ2-7, with D possibly being TRBD2 (6 bases). Trimming removed 0 bases from V and 2 bases from J, with 8 bases in between. The CDR3 consists of 14 residues. Germline loops: CDR1 ENHRY, CDR2 SYGVKD. CDR3 protein: CAISESEGTYEQYF. For the CDR3, the DNA is TGTGCCATCAGTGAGTCGGAGGGGACCTACGAGCAGTACTTC.

The chain couples TRBV19 to TRBJ1-5, with 7 nucleotides matching TRBD1. The CDR3 covers 14 residues. Germline loops: CDR1 LNHDA, CDR2 SQIVND (reference sequence). The trim removed 3 bases at V and 7 bases at J, leaving 6 bases unmatched. The CDR3 nucleotides are TGTGCCAGTAGTATCAGGGGGGCCGACCAGCCCCAGCATTTT. Its protein is CASSIRGADQPQHF.

The rearrangement uses TRBV28 and TRBJ1-2; 8 positions agree with TRBD1. Trimming removed 3 bases from V and 8 bases from J; junction bases left unmatched: 8. The CDR3 is 14 residues long. Germline CDR1 MDHEN, CDR2 SYDVKM. The CDR3 coding sequence is TGTGCCAGCAGTTTCGTGGGACAGGTCGGGGGCTACACCTTC. This gives the protein CASSFVGQVGGYTF.

The chain uses TRBV9 and TRBJ2-2; 10 positions agree with TRBD1. In germline, CDR1 is SGDLS, CDR2 YYNGEE. CDR3 length: 16 residues. Trimming took 1 base from V and 6 from J; bases not matched to a gene: 6. CDR3 region: CASSVPGQGGSGELFF. The CDR3 nucleotides read TGTGCCAGCAGCGTACCCGGACAGGGGGGTTCCGGGGAGCTGTTTTTT.

The chain carries TRBV11-2 and TRBJ2-1, with TRBD2 matching 9 bases. The CDR3 runs to 15 residues. V gave up 4 bases and J gave up 9 bases; unmatched junction bases: 10. Germline CDR1 reads SGHAT; CDR2 reads FQNNGV. CDR3 residues: CASSSRLREGGEQFF. CDR3 in DNA: TGTGCCAGCAGCTCGCGCTTGCGGGAGGGCGGTGAGCAGTTCTTC.

The chain combines TRBV9 with TRBJ2-5, with TRBD2 matching over 13 bases. The V and J ends lost 4 bases and 6 bases, in that order; junction bases with no gene match: 9. In germline, CDR1 is SGDLS, CDR2 YYNGEE. This CDR3 region has 16 residues. The CDR3 DNA is TGTGCCAGCAGCCTCCGGACTAGCGGGAGTTTGAAGACCCAGTACTTC. Protein: CASSLRTSGSLKTQYF.

This sequence joins TRBV2 and TRBJ2-2, with TRBD2 matching 7 bases. Trimming took 7 bases from V and 4 from J; bases not matched to a gene: 6. This CDR3 comprises 14 residues. The germline gives CDR1 SNHLY, CDR2 FYNNEI. CDR3 in DNA: TGTGCCAGCAACCGGGACTACAGCACCGGGGAGCTGTTTTTT. It yields the protein CASNRDYSTGELFF.

The genes are TRBV5-1 and TRBJ2-2, with 12 bases lining up with TRBD1. V trimming: 4 bases; J trimming: 6 bases; junction bases outside the gene matches: 4. There are 15 residues in the CDR3. Germline-derived CDR1 and CDR2 are SGHRS and YFSETQ. This chain's CDR3 is CASSLGTGGAGELFF. CDR3 bases: TGCGCCAGCAGCCTGGGGACAGGGGGCGCCGGGGAGCTGTTTTTT.

This clone has only one observation. The rearrangement uses TRBV19 and TRBJ2-7, with D perhaps matching TRBD2 (6 bases). V lost 3 bases and J 3 bases, leaving 15 bases between the germline ends. CDR1 LNHDA and CDR2 SQIVND come from the germline V gene (reference sequence). This CDR3 is built from 15 residues. The DNA for the CDR3 is TGTGCCAGTAGTATTAAGGGGCGGGATCTCTACGAGCAGTACTTC. Translation: CASSIKGRDLYEQYF.

V is TRBV14 and J is TRBJ2-7; 12 nucleotides align to TRBD2. Germline assignment: CDR1 SGHDN and CDR2 FVKESK. This CDR3 has 17 amino acids. Trimming removed 0 bases from V and 6 bases from J; junction bases left unmatched: 9. CDR3 region: CASSQDPTSGSRSEQYF. In DNA, the CDR3 is TGTGCCAGCAGCCAAGATCCGACTAGCGGGAGCAGGTCCGAGCAGTACTTC.

V gene TRBV6-4 combines with J gene TRBJ1-2; D might be TRBD1 (6 bases). Per germline, CDR1 MRHNA and CDR2 SNTAGT. V dropped 5 bases and J dropped 1 base, with 8 bases sitting between them. CDR3 length: 13 residues. For the CDR3, the DNA is TGTGCCAGCAGTCCAGGGGTTAACTATGGCTACACCTTC. It specifies CASSPGVNYGYTF.

This chain uses TRBV4-2 with TRBJ1-5; no reliable D call. CDR1 LGHNA and CDR2 YNFKEQ come from the germline V gene. Trimming removed 2 bases at V and 1 base at J, with 12 bases between. The CDR3 covers 16 residues. The CDR3 protein is CASSQIALLSNQPQHF. CDR3 in DNA: TGTGCCAGCAGCCAAATAGCCCTTTTGAGCAATCAGCCCCAGCATTTT.

Here the CDR3 DNA reads TGTGCCAGCAGGGGACAGTTCTACAATGAGCAGTTCTTC. Protein: CASRGQFYNEQFF. This chain uses TRBV6-1 with TRBJ2-1, with 7 bases aligning to TRBD1. This CDR3 region has 13 residues. The V gene end was trimmed by 6 bases and the J gene end by 3 bases; junction bases not matched to a gene: 2. The germline V gene encodes CDR1 MNHNS and CDR2 SASEGT.

The chain recombines TRBV2 with TRBJ1-1, with D possibly matching TRBD1 (5 bases). Trimming left V 1 base short and J 11 bases short, with 11 bases between. The CDR3 length is 12 residues. Germline-derived CDR1 and CDR2 are SNHLY and FYNNEI. CDR3 sequence (DNA): TGTGCCAGCAGTGAAGTCAGGGTTTTCGCTTTCTTT. The encoded protein is CASSEVRVFAFF.

V usage is TRBV9 and J usage is TRBJ2-5, with 12 positions matching TRBD2. Germline values: CDR1 SGDLS, CDR2 YYNGEE. With V trimmed by 2 bases and J by 4 bases, 3 bases remained unmatched. This CDR3 has 15 residues. The CDR3 DNA is TGTGCCAGCAGCGTCGGGGGACTAGCGGGAGAGACCCAGTACTTC. Amino acids: CASSVGGLAGETQYF. Together with reference TRBV9 and TRBJ2-5, the CDR3 gives the full variable domain: DSGVTQTPKHLITATGQRVTLRCSPRSGDLSVYWYQQSLDQGLQFLIQYYNGEERAKGNILERFSAQQFPDLHSELNLSSLELGDSALYFCASSVGGLAGETQYFGPGTRLLVL.

The rearrangement links TRBV5-5 to TRBJ2-4, with 11 bases lining up with TRBD1. Germline V gene data show CDR1 as SGHKS and CDR2 as YYEKEE (reference sequence). The trim removed 3 bases at V and 5 bases at J, leaving 1 base unmatched. The CDR3 length is 14 residues. CDR3 residues: CASSSDRGQNIQYF. The CDR3 DNA reads TGTGCCAGCAGCTCGGACAGGGGGCAAAACATTCAGTACTTC.

This chain links TRBV29-1 with TRBJ2-1; 9 positions agree with TRBD2. V shed 5 bases, J shed 5 bases, and the junction held 4 bases outside the gene matches. Germline assignment: CDR1 SQVTM and CDR2 ANQGSEA. There are 13 residues in the CDR3. This CDR3 is CSVSGRFNNEQFF. The DNA for the CDR3 is TGCAGCGTTAGCGGGAGGTTCAACAATGAGCAGTTCTTC.

The rearrangement joins TRBV25-1 to TRBJ1-4; D perhaps matches TRBD1 (5 bases). The CDR3 sequence is 16 residues long. Trimming removed 3 bases at V and 8 bases at J, with 19 bases between. In germline, CDR1 is MGHDK, CDR2 SYGVNS. The CDR3 region is CASSDSLAPQGEKLFF. The CDR3 DNA is TGTGCCAGCAGTGATTCGTTGGCCCCTCAGGGCGAAAAACTGTTTTTT.

The J gene is TRBJ2-3, the V gene TRBV7-9, with a tentative D call TRBD2 (6 bases). CDR1 SEHNR and CDR2 FQNEAQ come from the germline V gene (reference sequence). Trimming pared 5 bases from V and 6 bases from J, leaving 12 bases between. This CDR3 comprises 13 residues. CDR3 loop: CASSPPSVDTQYF. In DNA, the CDR3 is TGTGCCAGCAGCCCGCCTAGCGTGGATACGCAGTATTTT.

This chain connects TRBV2 to TRBJ1-1, with D possibly TRBD1 on 5 matching bases. This CDR3 has 13 amino acids. Germline loops: CDR1 SNHLY, CDR2 FYNNEI. The V gene lost 3 bases and the J gene lost 6 bases, with 11 bases spanning the gap. The CDR3 protein is CASSDSGGAEAFF. CDR3 DNA sequence: TGTGCCAGCAGTGATAGCGGGGGGGCTGAAGCTTTCTTT.

The rearrangement joins TRBV7-9 to TRBJ2-2; TRBD2 matches at 9 bases. Trimming at V came to 8 bases and at J to 7 bases, leaving 20 bases not matched to a gene. Germline values: CDR1 SEHNR, CDR2 FQNEAQ (reference sequence). The CDR3 contains 18 residues. The CDR3 loop reads CASAPPFGLAGRYGELFF. The CDR3 DNA reads as TGTGCCAGCGCACCACCGTTCGGGCTAGCGGGAAGGTACGGGGAGCTGTTTTTT. Supplemented by reference TRBV7-9 and TRBJ2-2, the full variable domain reads DTGVSQNPRHKITKRGQNVTFRCDPISEHNRLYWYRQTLGQGPEFLTYFQNEAQLEKSRLLSDRFSAERPKGSFSTLEIQRTEQGDSAMYLCASAPPFGLAGRYGELFFGEGSRLTVL.

The chain employs TRBV27 and TRBJ2-3; TRBD2 agrees at 8 bases. The CDR3 totals 20 residues. Trimming took 5 bases from V and 1 from J; bases not matched to a gene: 20. Germline lookup yields CDR1 MNHEY and CDR2 SMNVEV (reference sequence). CDR3 residues: CASSPRSHSLAALGTDTQYF. CDR3 nucleotide sequence: TGTGCCAGCAGTCCCCGCTCCCACTCACTAGCGGCCTTGGGCACAGATACGCAGTATTTT.

This chain uses TRBV5-6 with TRBJ2-5, with a tentative D call TRBD2 (6 bases). The germline V gene encodes CDR1 SGHDT and CDR2 YYEEEE. The germline V and J ends were trimmed by 3 bases and 1 base, with 10 bases remaining between them. CDR3 length: 14 residues. Here the CDR3 reads CASSSRLGQETQYF. DNA of the CDR3: TGTGCCAGCAGCTCCAGACTAGGCCAAGAGACCCAGTACTTC.

The J gene is TRBJ2-1, the V gene TRBV7-2; no firm D call. Germline V CDR1 and CDR2: SGHTA, FQGNSA. Trimming left V 4 bases short and J 5 bases short, with 6 bases between. The CDR3 has 12 amino acids. CDR3 coding DNA: TGTGCCAGCAGCTCCAGAAACAATGAGCAGTTCTTC. Residues: CASSSRNNEQFF.

This clone has a single count. The chain couples TRBV5-6 to TRBJ2-7, with 10 bases identical to TRBD1. Germline CDR1 reads SGHDT; CDR2 reads YYEEEE. The CDR3 totals 16 residues. Germline trimming cut 1 base from V and 1 base from J; bases unmatched to any gene: 5. In DNA form, the CDR3 reads TGTGCCAGCAGCTTGTACGGGACAGGGGCTTCCTACGAGCAGTACTTC. It yields the protein CASSLYGTGASYEQYF.

The J gene is TRBJ2-7, the V gene TRBV15, with 16 bases that match TRBD2. V lost 0 bases and J lost 5; bases outside the gene matches: 7. Germline lookup yields CDR1 LNHNV and CDR2 YYDKDF (reference sequence). The CDR3 is made up of 18 amino acids. CDR3 coding DNA: TGTGCCACCAGCAGAGATCCGGCCGGGACTAGCGGGAGGGACGAGCAGTACTTC. Protein product: CATSRDPAGTSGRDEQYF.

Concerning this clone itself: A junction end diverges from the germline sequence, so it may reflect a read error. This rearrangement joins TRBV5-1 to TRBJ2-2, with D perhaps TRBD1 (5 bases). Germline V CDR1 and CDR2: SGHRS, YFSETQ. The CDR3 sequence is 14 residues long. This chain's CDR3 is CASSLAGNAGELFF. In nucleotides, the CDR3 is TGCGCCAGCAGCTTGGCAGGGAACGCCGGGGAGCTGTTTTTT. Full variable domain (rest looked up from reference TRBV5-1 and TRBJ2-2): KAGVTQTPRYLIKTRGQQVTLSCSPISGHRSVSWYQQTPGQGLQFLFEYFSETQRNKGNFPGRFSGRQFSNSRSEMNVSTLELGDSALYLCASSLAGNAGELFFGEGSRLTVL.